The next 31 T cell receptor beta chains were all read from a single sample in a study of shared clonotypes between healthy human individuals. TCRdb keeps only in-frame clones here, not all; method: immunoSEQ multiplex PCR. This sample has millions of clones; approximately 95% occur once, and the top ten carry 0.13%. Sequencing used naive CD4+ T cells sorted from blood. Specified subset: CD45RA+ positively selected. These receptors came from a man aged 18 to 29 in good health.

The V gene is TRBV6-6, the J gene TRBJ2-5; maybe TRBD1 (5 bases). Germline V gives CDR1 MNHNY, CDR2 SVGAGI (reference sequence). The CDR3 has 16 amino acids. Trimming shortened V by 3 bases and J by 1 base, and 15 bases separated the two germline ends. The DNA for the CDR3 is TGTGCCAGCAGTTATAAAGCCCGACAGCTCCAAGAGACCCAGTACTTC. As protein: CASSYKARQLQETQYF.

The V call is TRBV7-9, the J call TRBJ2-5; no clear D. This CDR3 is built from 15 residues. The V end lost 5 bases, the J end lost 5 bases, and 18 bases lay between the germline ends. CDR1 is SEHNR, CDR2 FQNEAQ, per germline (reference sequence). CDR3 nucleotides: TGTGCCAGCAGCCTTGAAAACCGCCTGTCGGAGACCCAGTACTTC. This translates into CASSLENRLSETQYF.

The chain is built from TRBV6-5 and TRBJ2-2; a possible D gene is TRBD1 (6 bases). CDR3 size: 14 residues. The V gene lost 6 bases and the J gene lost 5 bases, with 13 bases spanning the gap. Germline CDR1 is MNHEY and CDR2 is SVGAGI. The CDR3 loop reads CASSPLRGTGELFF. The CDR3 DNA reads TGTGCCAGCAGCCCCCTTAGGGGGACCGGGGAGCTGTTTTTT.

Turning to this clone: Other DNA sequences in this sample translate to the same CDR3. CDR3 sequence reads: CASSPGSSYNSPLHF. The CDR3 bases are TGTGCCAGCTCACCGGGCAGCTCCTATAATTCACCCCTCCACTTT. This chain joins TRBV18 and TRBJ1-6, with D uncertain. V was clipped by 3 bases and J by 0 bases, with 6 bases between them. The V gene's germline CDR1 is KGHSH and CDR2 LQKENI. CDR3 size: 15 residues.

Comments on this clone: The sample has other DNA sequences that encode this CDR3 too. V is TRBV7-6 and J is TRBJ1-1; no firm D call. This CDR3 contains 13 residues. V lost 2 bases, J lost 2 bases, and 6 bases lay in between. Germline CDR1 reads SGHVS; CDR2 reads FNYEAQ. The CDR3 nucleotides read TGTGCCAGCAGCTTACAGGAAAACACTGAAGCTTTCTTT. Encoded protein: CASSLQENTEAFF.

This chain connects TRBV5-5 to TRBJ2-1, with D hard to call. With 2 bases removed from V and 9 bases from J, the gap between germline ends came to 9 bases. Germline values: CDR1 SGHKS, CDR2 YYEKEE (reference sequence). CDR3 length: 12 amino acids. The CDR3 region is CASSLGSGEQFF. CDR3 bases: TGTGCCAGCAGCTTAGGATCTGGTGAGCAGTTCTTC.

This chain connects TRBV7-8 to TRBJ1-6; tentatively, D is TRBD1 (5 bases). Germline CDR1 is SGHVS and CDR2 is FQNEAQ. Between the trimmed V and J ends, which lost 5 bases and 6 bases, there was a span of 17 bases. The CDR3 covers 16 residues. CDR3 sequence reads: CASSPRGQGLNSPLHF. CDR3 DNA: TGTGCCAGCAGCCCCCGTGGGCAGGGCCTTAATTCACCCCTCCACTTT.

A few counts support this clone. This chain connects TRBV19 to TRBJ1-2, with 7 bases lining up with TRBD1. The germline CDR1 and CDR2 sequences are LNHDA and SQIVND (reference sequence). There are 15 residues in the CDR3. V was clipped by 3 bases and J by 4 bases; unmatched bases: 8. The CDR3 DNA is TGTGCCAGTAGTATGTTGCTCGGGACAGCCTATGGCTACACCTTC. This encodes CASSMLLGTAYGYTF.

V and J are TRBV5-4 and TRBJ2-2; D remains ambiguous. CDR1 and CDR2 (germline): SGHNT, YYREEE (reference sequence). With 3 bases removed from V and 2 bases from J, the gap between germline ends came to 11 bases. The CDR3 has 15 amino acids. Written as DNA, the CDR3 is TGTGCCAGCAGCTCGACTGGCCCCAACACCGGGGAGCTGTTTTTT. As protein: CASSSTGPNTGELFF.

This chain links TRBV28 with TRBJ1-6, with a weak D call TRBD1 (5 bases). CDR1 is MDHEN, CDR2 SYDVKM, per germline. The V end was cut by 2 bases, the J end by 4 bases, with 15 bases between. The CDR3 runs 17 residues. The CDR3 coding sequence is TGTGCCAGCAGTTTAGGGGCAGGGCCTGGGTATAATTCACCCCTCCACTTT. Residues: CASSLGAGPGYNSPLHF.

The chain links TRBV10-1 to TRBJ1-4, with TRBD1 matching 12 bases. In germline, CDR1 is WNHNN, CDR2 SYGVQD (reference sequence). After removal of 10 bases from V and 8 bases from J, the junction contained 8 bases not matched to a gene. This CDR3 spans 14 amino acids. CDR3 amino acids: CATLAGQGAEKLFF. The DNA for the CDR3 is TGCGCCACCCTGGCGGGACAGGGGGCAGAAAAACTGTTTTTT.

The V call is TRBV4-3, the J call TRBJ2-2, with a possible D match to TRBD1 (7 bases). Germline CDR1 and CDR2: LGHNA and YSLEER. Trimming left V 1 base short and J 7 bases short, with 13 bases between. This CDR3 contains 15 residues. The CDR3 sequence: CASSQGAGGHGELFF. CDR3 DNA: TGCGCCAGCAGCCAAGGGGCAGGGGGGCACGGGGAGCTGTTTTTT.

This rearrangement joins TRBV29-1 to TRBJ1-5, with 11 positions matching TRBD1. The germline CDR1 and CDR2 sequences are SQVTM and ANQGSEA. Trimming at V came to 6 bases and at J to 6 bases, leaving 10 bases not matched to a gene. This CDR3 comprises 15 residues. The CDR3 bases are TGCAGCGTATCAGTAGGACAGGGGGCAGGTCAGCCCCAGCATTTT. Encoded protein: CSVSVGQGAGQPQHF.

DNA of the CDR3: TGTGCCACCAGCAGAGAAACGGGGCATAGCGGGAGAGAGACCCAGTACTTC. Its translation: CATSRETGHSGRETQYF. The chain recombines TRBV15 with TRBJ2-5; 9 bases are shared with TRBD2. The CDR3 totals 17 residues. The V and J ends lost 0 bases and 4 bases, in that order; junction bases with no gene match: 9. Germline V CDR1 and CDR2: LNHNV, YYDKDF (reference sequence).

As for this clone: The same CDR3 also results from other DNA sequences found in this sample. The rearrangement joins TRBV19 to TRBJ2-7, with unresolved D. The CDR3 covers 12 residues. Germline V CDR1 and CDR2: LNHDA, SQIVND (reference sequence). V was shortened by 3 bases and J by 3 bases, with 6 bases between the two germline ends. The chain's CDR3 is CASSMVSYEQYF. CDR3 nucleotides: TGTGCCAGTAGTATGGTAAGCTACGAGCAGTACTTC.

The genes are TRBV18 and TRBJ2-7, with TRBD1 matching 8 bases. Trimming took 6 bases from V and 2 from J; bases not matched to a gene: 6. There are 14 residues in the CDR3. Germline CDR1 is KGHSH and CDR2 is LQKENI. CDR3 region: CASSPGQVTYEQYF. The CDR3 coding sequence is TGTGCCAGCTCCCCGGGACAGGTAACCTACGAGCAGTACTTC. Full variable domain (remainder filled in from reference TRBV18 and TRBJ2-7): NAGVMQNPRHLVRRRGQEARLRCSPMKGHSHVYWYRQLPEEGLKFMVYLQKENIIDESGMPKERFSAEFPKEGPSILRIQQVVRGDSAAYFCASSPGQVTYEQYFGPGTRLTVT.

The rearrangement joins TRBV28 to TRBJ1-5; 10 bases agree with TRBD1. CDR3 length: 19 amino acids. V trimming: 4 bases; J trimming: 6 bases; junction bases outside the gene matches: 18. The germline gives CDR1 MDHEN, CDR2 SYDVKM. CDR3: CASSSLFSTGGTSSQPQHF. CDR3 DNA sequence: TGTGCCAGCAGTTCCCTCTTCTCGACAGGGGGCACGTCAAGTCAGCCCCAGCATTTT. Full variable domain (outside the CDR3, taken from reference TRBV28 and TRBJ1-5): DVKVTQSSRYLVKRTGEKVFLECVQDMDHENMFWYRQDPGLGLRLIYFSYDVKMKEKGDIPEGYSVSREKKERFSLILESASTNQTSMYLCASSSLFSTGGTSSQPQHFGDGTRLSIL.

As regards this clone: This sample also contains other DNA sequences that code for the same CDR3. V is TRBV6-5 and J is TRBJ1-1, with unresolved D. CDR1 is MNHEY and CDR2 is SVGAGI in the germline V gene. Trimming removed 2 bases from V and 1 base from J, with 5 bases in between. The CDR3 covers 13 residues. CDR3 protein: CASSYLTNTEAFF. The CDR3 DNA follows: TGTGCCAGCAGTTACCTGACGAACACTGAAGCTTTCTTT.

This chain connects TRBV19 to TRBJ1-6; D not certain. Trimming pared 5 bases from V and 9 bases from J, leaving 5 bases between. CDR1 is LNHDA and CDR2 is SQIVND in the germline V gene (reference sequence). The CDR3 consists of 11 residues. CDR3 sequence (DNA): TGTGCCAGTAGTGGAGGTTCACCCCTCCACTTT. The encoded protein is CASSGGSPLHF.

The chain couples TRBV18 to TRBJ1-4, with 8 bases lining up with TRBD1. This CDR3 is built from 16 residues. V lost 3 bases to trimming and J lost 7 bases; unmatched junction nucleotides: 10. Germline lookup yields CDR1 KGHSH and CDR2 LQKENI. DNA of the CDR3: TGTGCCAGCTCACCCTTACCCTCGACAGGGGTTGAAAAACTGTTTTTT. Translating gives CASSPLPSTGVEKLFF.

The rearrangement joins TRBV11-2 to TRBJ1-2; D gene uncertain. Germline V CDR1 and CDR2: SGHAT, FQNNGV. The CDR3 sequence is 15 residues long. The V and J ends lost 0 bases and 0 bases respectively, with 8 bases between them. The CDR3 here is CASSLDTTTNYGYTF. The CDR3 bases are TGTGCCAGCAGCTTAGATACCACCACTAACTATGGCTACACCTTC.

The chain joins TRBV5-6 to TRBJ1-2, with D possibly matching TRBD1 (5 bases). The germline gives CDR1 SGHDT, CDR2 YYEEEE. The CDR3 sequence is 16 residues long. V gave up 0 bases and J gave up 2 bases, with 14 bases separating them. CDR3 nucleotides: TGTGCCAGCAGCTTGGATTACCGACAGCGCAACTATGGCTACACCTTC. Translated: CASSLDYRQRNYGYTF.

V gene TRBV6-5 combines with J gene TRBJ2-3; D uncertain. Germline lookup yields CDR1 MNHEY and CDR2 SVGAGI. The length of the CDR3 is 13 residues. Trimming took 2 bases from V and 7 from J, leaving 10 bases between them. The CDR3 DNA is TGTGCCAGCAGTTACCCGGCGGCGAATACGCAGTATTTT. Translated, it gives CASSYPAANTQYF.

This chain uses TRBV9 with TRBJ2-3, with D perhaps matching TRBD2 (8 bases). Germline V gene lookup returns CDR1 SGDLS and CDR2 YYNGEE. V was cut by 3 bases and J by 0 bases, with 14 bases left in between. This CDR3 is built from 16 residues. The CDR3 region is CASSAREGASTDTQYF. CDR3 DNA: TGTGCCAGCAGCGCCCGGGAGGGGGCGAGCACAGATACGCAGTATTTT. Drawing the rest from reference TRBV9 and TRBJ2-3, the complete variable domain is DSGVTQTPKHLITATGQRVTLRCSPRSGDLSVYWYQQSLDQGLQFLIQYYNGEERAKGNILERFSAQQFPDLHSELNLSSLELGDSALYFCASSAREGASTDTQYFGPGTRLTVL.

V gene TRBV7-2 combines with J gene TRBJ1-5; no reliable D call. The CDR3 totals 15 residues. V dropped 5 bases and J dropped 2 bases, with 13 bases sitting between them. Per germline, CDR1 SGHTA and CDR2 FQGNSA. This CDR3 is CASSPRGTGNQPQHF. For the CDR3, the DNA is TGTGCCAGCAGCCCGCGGGGTACGGGCAATCAGCCCCAGCATTTT.

The chain recombines TRBV5-1 with TRBJ1-4; the D gene is possibly TRBD1 (5 bases). Per the germline V gene, CDR1 is SGHRS and CDR2 is YFSETQ. V was pared by 3 bases and J by 2 bases, with 8 bases between. This CDR3 is 14 amino acids long. The CDR3 here is CASSSGDTNEKLFF. The DNA for the CDR3 is TGCGCCAGCAGCTCGGGGGATACTAATGAAAAACTGTTTTTT.

The chain links TRBV10-3 to TRBJ1-5; D unclear. CDR3 length: 15 amino acids. Looked up from germline, CDR1 is ENHRY and CDR2 is SYGVKD. V was trimmed by 8 bases and J by 4 bases, leaving 18 bases between them. The CDR3, as DNA: TGTGCCATCTTCCGGGATCCCCACAAAAATCAGCCCCAGCATTTT. Protein sequence: CAIFRDPHKNQPQHF.

The chain employs TRBV28 and TRBJ1-1, with 7 bases that match TRBD1. Trimming removed 8 bases from V and 0 bases from J; junction bases left unmatched: 21. From germline, CDR1 is MDHEN and CDR2 SYDVKM. This CDR3 has 19 amino acids. CDR3 bases: TGTGCCAGCGGGCCTGGGGTTGTTTGGGCAGGGGGTATGAACACTGAAGCTTTCTTT. Its translation: CASGPGVVWAGGMNTEAFF. Complete variable domain (other parts from reference TRBV28 and TRBJ1-1): DVKVTQSSRYLVKRTGEKVFLECVQDMDHENMFWYRQDPGLGLRLIYFSYDVKMKEKGDIPEGYSVSREKKERFSLILESASTNQTSMYLCASGPGVVWAGGMNTEAFFGQGTRLTVV.

The chain employs TRBV6-1 and TRBJ2-5; the match to TRBD2 covers 7 bases. The germline V gene encodes CDR1 MNHNS and CDR2 SASEGT. The CDR3 has 13 amino acids. With 6 bases clipped from V and 1 base from J, the junction kept 2 bases outside the gene matches. CDR3 in DNA: TGTGCCAGCAGAAGACTAGCCCAAGAGACCCAGTACTTC. This gives the protein CASRRLAQETQYF.

The chain employs TRBV30 and TRBJ1-6; D ambiguous. V shed 4 bases and J shed 10 bases, with 17 bases lying between them. The CDR3 is 14 residues long. Per the germline V gene, CDR1 is GTSNPN and CDR2 is SVGIG (reference sequence). CDR3 DNA: TGTGCCTGGAACGAGGGTGGCCGAGACTCACCCCTCCACTTT. It codes for CAWNEGGRDSPLHF.

About this clone: Additional DNA sequences in this sample encode the identical CDR3. This chain connects TRBV11-2 to TRBJ1-1; no clear D. There are 14 residues in the CDR3. CDR1 is SGHAT and CDR2 is FQNNGV in the germline V gene. V was cut by 3 bases and J by 2 bases, with 10 bases left in between. The CDR3 region has the DNA TGTGCCAGCAGCTTTCTGGGAGGAAACACTGAAGCTTTCTTT. It is translated as CASSFLGGNTEAFF.